The source of this TCR beta chain is a study of shared clonotypes between healthy human individuals. TCRdb's table, derived via immunoSEQ multiplex PCR, lists solely in-frame clones and lacks some. This table has about 2.4 million clones, around 94% appearing once. The CDR3 extends over 13 amino acids. Trimming cost V 3 bases and J 6 bases, with 8 bases left between them. Germline CDR1 and CDR2: MNHEY and SMNVEV (reference sequence). This clone was seen only once. The genes are TRBV27 and TRBJ2-2; D is uncertain. The source of this sequence is a man aged 18 to 30 in good health. Source material: naive CD4+ T cells sorted from blood. Subset here: CD45RA+ positively selected. The CDR3, as DNA: TGTGCCAGCAGTTTCGTCGAATCCGGGGAGCTGTTTTTT. It codes for CASSFVESGELFF.